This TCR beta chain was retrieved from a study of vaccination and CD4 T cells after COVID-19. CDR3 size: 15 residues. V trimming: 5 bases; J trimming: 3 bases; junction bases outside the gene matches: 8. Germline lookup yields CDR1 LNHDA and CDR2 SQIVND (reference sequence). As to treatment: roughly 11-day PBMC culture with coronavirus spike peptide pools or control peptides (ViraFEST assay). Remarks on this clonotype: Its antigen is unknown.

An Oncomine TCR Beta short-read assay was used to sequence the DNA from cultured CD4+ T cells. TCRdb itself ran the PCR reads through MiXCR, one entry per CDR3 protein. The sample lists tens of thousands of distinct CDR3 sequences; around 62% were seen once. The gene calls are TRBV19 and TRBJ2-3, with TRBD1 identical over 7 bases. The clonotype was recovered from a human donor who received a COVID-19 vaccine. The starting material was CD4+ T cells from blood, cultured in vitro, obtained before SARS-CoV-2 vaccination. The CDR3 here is CASSSKTGWTDTQYF. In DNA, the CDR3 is TGTGCCAGTAGTTCAAAGACAGGGTGGACAGATACGCAGTATTTT.